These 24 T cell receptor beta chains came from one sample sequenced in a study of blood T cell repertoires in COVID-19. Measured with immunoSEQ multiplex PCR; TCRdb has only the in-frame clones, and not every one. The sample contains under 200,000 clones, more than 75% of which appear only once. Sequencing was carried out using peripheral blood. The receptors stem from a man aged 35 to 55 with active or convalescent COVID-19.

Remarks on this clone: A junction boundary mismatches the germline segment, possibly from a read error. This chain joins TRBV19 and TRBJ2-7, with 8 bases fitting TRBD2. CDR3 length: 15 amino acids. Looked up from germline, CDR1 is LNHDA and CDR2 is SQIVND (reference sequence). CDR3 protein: CASSIFSGETYEQYF. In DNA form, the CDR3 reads TGTGCCAGTAGTATATTTAGCGGGGAGACCTATGAGCAGTACTTC.

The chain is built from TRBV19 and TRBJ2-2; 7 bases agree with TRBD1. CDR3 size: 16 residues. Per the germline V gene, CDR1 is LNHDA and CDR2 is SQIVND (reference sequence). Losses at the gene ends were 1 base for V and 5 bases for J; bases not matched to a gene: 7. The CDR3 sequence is CASSIGSKGATGELFF. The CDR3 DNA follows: TGTGCCAGTAGTATAGGGTCAAAGGGGGCTACCGGGGAGCTGTTTTTT.

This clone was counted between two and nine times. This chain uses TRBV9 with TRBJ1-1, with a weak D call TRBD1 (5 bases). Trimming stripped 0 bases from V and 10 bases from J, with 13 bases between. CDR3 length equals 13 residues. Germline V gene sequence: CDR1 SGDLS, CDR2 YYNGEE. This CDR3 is CASSVDPGGVAFF. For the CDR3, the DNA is TGTGCCAGCAGCGTAGACCCCGGGGGGGTAGCTTTCTTT.

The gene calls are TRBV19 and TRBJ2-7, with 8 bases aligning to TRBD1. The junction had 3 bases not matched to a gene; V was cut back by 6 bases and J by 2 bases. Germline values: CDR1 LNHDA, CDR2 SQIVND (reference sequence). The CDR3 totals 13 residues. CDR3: CASRGTGTYEQYF. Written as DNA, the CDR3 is TGTGCCAGTAGGGGGACAGGAACCTACGAGCAGTACTTC.

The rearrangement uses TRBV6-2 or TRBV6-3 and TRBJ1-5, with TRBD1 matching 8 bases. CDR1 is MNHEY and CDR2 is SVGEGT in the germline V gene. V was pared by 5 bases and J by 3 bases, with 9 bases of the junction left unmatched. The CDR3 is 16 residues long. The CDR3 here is CASSRLGTGHNQPQHF. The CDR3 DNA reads TGTGCCAGCAGTCGATTGGGGACAGGACACAATCAGCCCCAGCATTTT.

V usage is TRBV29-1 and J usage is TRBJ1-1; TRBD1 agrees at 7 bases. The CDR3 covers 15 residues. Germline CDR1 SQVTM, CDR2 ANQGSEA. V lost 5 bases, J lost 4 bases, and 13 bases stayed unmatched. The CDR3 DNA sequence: TGCAGCGTTCAAAGACAGGGTTCGGGTAGCACTGAAGCTTTCTTT. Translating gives CSVQRQGSGSTEAFF.

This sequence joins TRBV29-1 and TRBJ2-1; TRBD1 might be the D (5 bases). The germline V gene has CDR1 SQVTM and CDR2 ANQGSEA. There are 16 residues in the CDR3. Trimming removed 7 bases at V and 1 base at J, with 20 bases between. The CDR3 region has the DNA TGCAGCGCCGCCGGAGACAGAAAGGGGTCCTACAATGAGCAGTTCTTC. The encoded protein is CSAAGDRKGSYNEQFF.

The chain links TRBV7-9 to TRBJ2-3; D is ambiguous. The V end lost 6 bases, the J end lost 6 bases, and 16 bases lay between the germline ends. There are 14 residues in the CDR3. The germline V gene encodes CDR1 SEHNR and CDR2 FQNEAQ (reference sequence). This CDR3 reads CASSPPAAADTQYF. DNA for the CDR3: TGTGCCAGCAGTCCCCCGGCAGCAGCGGATACGCAGTATTTT.

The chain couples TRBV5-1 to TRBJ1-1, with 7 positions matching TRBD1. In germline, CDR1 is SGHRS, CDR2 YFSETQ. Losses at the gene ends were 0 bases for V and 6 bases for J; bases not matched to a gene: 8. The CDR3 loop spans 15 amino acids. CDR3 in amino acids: CASSLGQGSAAEAFF. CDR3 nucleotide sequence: TGCGCCAGCAGCTTGGGACAGGGCTCCGCCGCTGAAGCTTTCTTT.

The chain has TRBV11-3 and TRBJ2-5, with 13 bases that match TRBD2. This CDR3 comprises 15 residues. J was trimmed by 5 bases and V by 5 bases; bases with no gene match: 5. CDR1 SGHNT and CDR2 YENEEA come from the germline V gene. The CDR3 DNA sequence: TGTGCCAGCAGCCAGCGACTAGCGGGAGGCGAGACCCAGTACTTC. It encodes CASSQRLAGGETQYF.

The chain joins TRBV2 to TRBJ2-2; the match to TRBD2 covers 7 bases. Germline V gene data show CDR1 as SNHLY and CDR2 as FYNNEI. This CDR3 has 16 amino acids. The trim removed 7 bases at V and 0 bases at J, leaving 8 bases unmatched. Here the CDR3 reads CASMGPAGANTGELFF. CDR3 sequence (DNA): TGTGCCAGCATGGGGCCTGCGGGGGCGAACACCGGGGAGCTGTTTTTT.

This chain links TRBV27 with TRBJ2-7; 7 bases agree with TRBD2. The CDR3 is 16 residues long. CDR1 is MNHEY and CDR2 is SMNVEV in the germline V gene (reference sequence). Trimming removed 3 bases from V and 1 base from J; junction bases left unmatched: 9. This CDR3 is CASSLATGRWSYEQYF. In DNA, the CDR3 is TGTGCCAGCAGTTTGGCCACCGGGAGGTGGTCCTACGAGCAGTACTTC.

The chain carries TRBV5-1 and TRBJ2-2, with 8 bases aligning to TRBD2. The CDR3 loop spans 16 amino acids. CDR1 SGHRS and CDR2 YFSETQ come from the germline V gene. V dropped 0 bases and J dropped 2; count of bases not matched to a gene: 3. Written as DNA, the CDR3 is TGCGCCAGCAGCTTGGCCGTAGCGGGAAACACCGGGGAGCTGTTTTTT. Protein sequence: CASSLAVAGNTGELFF.

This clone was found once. For the CDR3, the DNA is TGTGCCTGGAGTAGAAGTCGGGGTAGCACAGATACGCAGTATTTT. This encodes CAWSRSRGSTDTQYF. The V gene is TRBV30, the J gene TRBJ2-3; D perhaps matches TRBD2 (5 bases). V was cut by 2 bases and J by 0 bases, with 12 bases left in between. The length of the CDR3 is 15 residues. From germline, CDR1 is GTSNPN and CDR2 SVGIG (reference sequence).

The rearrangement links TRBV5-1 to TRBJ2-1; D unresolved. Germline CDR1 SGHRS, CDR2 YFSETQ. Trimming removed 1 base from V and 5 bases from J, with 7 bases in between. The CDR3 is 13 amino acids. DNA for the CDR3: TGCGCCAGCAGCTTGTTGCGGAACAATGAGCAGTTCTTC. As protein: CASSLLRNNEQFF. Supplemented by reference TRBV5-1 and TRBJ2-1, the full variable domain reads KAGVTQTPRYLIKTRGQQVTLSCSPISGHRSVSWYQQTPGQGLQFLFEYFSETQRNKGNFPGRFSGRQFSNSRSEMNVSTLELGDSALYLCASSLLRNNEQFFGPGTRLTVL.

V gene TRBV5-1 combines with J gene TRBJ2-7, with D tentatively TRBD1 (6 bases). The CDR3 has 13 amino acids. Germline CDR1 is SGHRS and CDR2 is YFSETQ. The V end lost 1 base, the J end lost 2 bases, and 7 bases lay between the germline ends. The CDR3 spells CASSLTGTYEQYF. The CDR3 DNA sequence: TGCGCCAGCAGCTTGACAGGGACCTACGAGCAGTACTTC.

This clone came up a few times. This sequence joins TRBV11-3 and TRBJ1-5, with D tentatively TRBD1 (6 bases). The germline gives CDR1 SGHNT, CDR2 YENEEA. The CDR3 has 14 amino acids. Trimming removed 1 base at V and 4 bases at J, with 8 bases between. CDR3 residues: CASSLGDTNQPQHF. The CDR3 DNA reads TGTGCCAGCAGCTTAGGGGACACAAATCAGCCCCAGCATTTT.

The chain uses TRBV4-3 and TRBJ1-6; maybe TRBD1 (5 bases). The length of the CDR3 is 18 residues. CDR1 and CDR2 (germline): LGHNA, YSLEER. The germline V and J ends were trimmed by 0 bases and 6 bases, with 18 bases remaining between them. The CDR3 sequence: CASSQEFGLWGGNSPLHF. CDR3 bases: TGCGCCAGCAGCCAAGAATTCGGGCTTTGGGGGGGTAATTCACCCCTCCACTTT.

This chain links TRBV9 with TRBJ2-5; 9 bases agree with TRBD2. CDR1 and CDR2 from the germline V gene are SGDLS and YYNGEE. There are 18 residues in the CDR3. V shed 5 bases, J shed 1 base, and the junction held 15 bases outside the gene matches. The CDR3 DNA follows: TGTGCCAGCAGTGATTCTCCCGGGCTAGCGGGGATCCAAGAGACCCAGTACTTC. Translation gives CASSDSPGLAGIQETQYF. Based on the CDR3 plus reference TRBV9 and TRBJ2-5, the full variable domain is DSGVTQTPKHLITATGQRVTLRCSPRSGDLSVYWYQQSLDQGLQFLIQYYNGEERAKGNILERFSAQQFPDLHSELNLSSLELGDSALYFCASSDSPGLAGIQETQYFGPGTRLLVL.

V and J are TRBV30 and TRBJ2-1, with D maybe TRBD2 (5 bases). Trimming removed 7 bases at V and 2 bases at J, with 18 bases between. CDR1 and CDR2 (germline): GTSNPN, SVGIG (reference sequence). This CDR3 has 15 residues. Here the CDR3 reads CASAPGGSPYNEQFF. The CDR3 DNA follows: TGTGCCTCCGCCCCCGGAGGTAGCCCCTACAATGAGCAGTTCTTC.

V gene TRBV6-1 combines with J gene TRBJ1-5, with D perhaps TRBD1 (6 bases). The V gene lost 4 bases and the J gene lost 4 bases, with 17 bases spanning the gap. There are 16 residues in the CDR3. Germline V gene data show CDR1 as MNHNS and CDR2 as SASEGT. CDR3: CASSAFVTGTNQPQHF. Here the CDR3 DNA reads TGTGCCAGCAGTGCTTTCGTGACAGGAACTAATCAGCCCCAGCATTTT.

CDR3 region: CASSLIPGSENIQYF. Written as DNA, the CDR3 is TGCGCCAGCAGCTTGATTCCGGGGTCGGAAAACATTCAGTACTTC. V is TRBV5-1 and J is TRBJ2-4, with a tentative D call TRBD2 (5 bases). Germline V gene lookup returns CDR1 SGHRS and CDR2 YFSETQ. The CDR3 covers 15 residues. The V and J ends lost 1 base and 5 bases respectively, with 13 bases between them.

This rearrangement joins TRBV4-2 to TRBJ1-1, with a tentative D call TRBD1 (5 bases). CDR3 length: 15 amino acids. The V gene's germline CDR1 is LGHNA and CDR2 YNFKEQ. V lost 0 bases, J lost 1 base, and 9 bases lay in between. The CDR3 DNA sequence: TGTGCCAGCAGCCAAGAAAGGGGTTCGAACACTGAAGCTTTCTTT. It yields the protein CASSQERGSNTEAFF.

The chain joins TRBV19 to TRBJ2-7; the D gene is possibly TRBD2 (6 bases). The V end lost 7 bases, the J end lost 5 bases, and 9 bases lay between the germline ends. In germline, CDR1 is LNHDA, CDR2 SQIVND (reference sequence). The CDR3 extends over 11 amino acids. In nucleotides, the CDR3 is TGTGCCAGTATCGGGGAGGACGAGCAGTACTTC. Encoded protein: CASIGEDEQYF.